This paragraph covers one T cell receptor (beta chain) sequence. Its cognate antigen is unknown. This sample is drawn from a study of T cell responses to AZD1222 COVID-19 vaccine. Study-level results: Donors were largely white British and mainly female; clonal diversity was possibly underestimated.

Profiling relied on immunoSEQ multiplex PCR, and the TCRdb table lists in-frame clones only, not all of them. This sample has over 150,000 clones, with over 85% found just once. In germline, CDR1 is SGHKS, CDR2 YYEKEE (reference sequence). This CDR3 has 14 residues. Trimming took 0 bases from V and 2 from J, leaving 8 bases between them. This chain uses TRBV5-5 with TRBJ1-2; D is unresolved. The sample consisted of peripheral blood, taken 28 days after the second dose of the MenACWY control vaccine. The receptor was isolated from an adult who received the MenACWY meningococcal vaccine as a control. In DNA form, the CDR3 reads TGTGCCAGCAGCTTGGAACGGTCCAACTATGGCTACACCTTC. Translating gives CASSLERSNYGYTF.